The next 8 T cell receptor beta chains were all read from a single sample in a study of blood T cell repertoires in COVID-19. Profiling relied on immunoSEQ multiplex PCR, and the TCRdb table lists in-frame clones only, not all of them. Of approximately 130,000 clones listed, 85% to 90% were seen once; the top ten hold more than 3.5%. The sequencing sample was made of peripheral blood. These receptor sequences come from a human donor in a cohort sampled during active COVID-19.

The rearrangement uses TRBV5-1 and TRBJ1-1, with D possibly being TRBD1 (5 bases). The CDR3 is made up of 11 amino acids. CDR1 and CDR2 from the germline V gene are SGHRS and YFSETQ. V lost 3 bases, J lost 10 bases, and 10 bases lay in between. This CDR3 reads CASSSGLGAFF. CDR3 DNA sequence: TGCGCCAGCAGCTCGGGACTGGGAGCTTTCTTT. Full variable domain (remainder filled in from reference TRBV5-1 and TRBJ1-1): KAGVTQTPRYLIKTRGQQVTLSCSPISGHRSVSWYQQTPGQGLQFLFEYFSETQRNKGNFPGRFSGRQFSNSRSEMNVSTLELGDSALYLCASSSGLGAFFGQGTRLTVV.

The chain combines TRBV24-1 with TRBJ1-2, with D perhaps matching TRBD1 (5 bases). Trimming removed 4 bases from V and 4 bases from J, with 12 bases in between. This CDR3 comprises 14 residues. CDR1 KGHDR and CDR2 SFDVKD come from the germline V gene. The CDR3 nucleotides read TGTGCCACCAGTGACCCTAGGGGTACCTATGGCTACACCTTC. Translation gives CATSDPRGTYGYTF.

The chain has TRBV24-1 and TRBJ2-1; 7 nucleotides match TRBD2. Germline CDR1 and CDR2: KGHDR and SFDVKD. There are 15 residues in the CDR3. The junction had 7 bases not matched to a gene; V was cut back by 0 bases and J by 9 bases. CDR3 bases: TGTGCCACCAGTGATTTGGGAGTGGGGGGGACTGAGCAGTTCTTC. It translates to CATSDLGVGGTEQFF.

This clone has just one count. The V call is TRBV7-2, the J call TRBJ2-3; TRBD1 aligns across 11 bases. The CDR3 consists of 16 residues. Germline lookup yields CDR1 SGHTA and CDR2 FQGNSA. Trimming removed 6 bases from V and 4 bases from J; junction bases left unmatched: 9. The CDR3 region is CASRPWTGGGPDTQYF. In nucleotides, the CDR3 is TGTGCCAGCAGGCCTTGGACAGGGGGCGGCCCAGATACGCAGTATTTT.

This clone was counted only a few times. DNA of the CDR3: TGCGCCAGCAGCCAAGCTGGGCGGGAGGGGAGTGAGCAGTTCTTC. Protein sequence: CASSQAGREGSEQFF. The genes are TRBV4-3 and TRBJ2-1, with TRBD2 matching over 9 bases. This CDR3 is built from 15 residues. The ends lost 1 base at V and 9 bases at J; junction bases unmatched: 7. Germline CDR1 is LGHNA and CDR2 is YSLEER.

The chain is built from TRBV30 and TRBJ2-2; 8 positions agree with TRBD2. This CDR3 region has 17 residues. Trimming at V came to 1 base and at J to 4 bases, leaving 11 bases not matched to a gene. Looked up from germline, CDR1 is GTSNPN and CDR2 is SVGIG (reference sequence). CDR3: CAWSGGVAGFGTGELFF. Written as DNA, the CDR3 is TGTGCCTGGAGTGGAGGGGTAGCGGGGTTTGGCACCGGGGAGCTGTTTTTT.

This clone occurred a few times. V and J are TRBV30 and TRBJ1-3; maybe TRBD1 (6 bases). The CDR3 is 14 residues long. Per the germline V gene, CDR1 is GTSNPN and CDR2 is SVGIG (reference sequence). With 3 bases removed from V and 4 bases from J, the gap between germline ends came to 13 bases. The CDR3 sequence: CAWSLRTDGNTIYF. The CDR3 DNA follows: TGTGCCTGGAGCCTAAGGACAGACGGAAACACCATATATTTT.

The chain has TRBV11-3 and TRBJ2-3, with 11 bases matching TRBD2. Germline assignment: CDR1 SGHNT and CDR2 YENEEA. The CDR3 is 17 residues long. The ends lost 1 base at V and 4 bases at J; junction bases unmatched: 7. The CDR3 reads CASSLVLAGVLADTQYF. The CDR3 DNA is TGTGCCAGCAGCTTAGTACTAGCGGGAGTGTTAGCAGATACGCAGTATTTT.